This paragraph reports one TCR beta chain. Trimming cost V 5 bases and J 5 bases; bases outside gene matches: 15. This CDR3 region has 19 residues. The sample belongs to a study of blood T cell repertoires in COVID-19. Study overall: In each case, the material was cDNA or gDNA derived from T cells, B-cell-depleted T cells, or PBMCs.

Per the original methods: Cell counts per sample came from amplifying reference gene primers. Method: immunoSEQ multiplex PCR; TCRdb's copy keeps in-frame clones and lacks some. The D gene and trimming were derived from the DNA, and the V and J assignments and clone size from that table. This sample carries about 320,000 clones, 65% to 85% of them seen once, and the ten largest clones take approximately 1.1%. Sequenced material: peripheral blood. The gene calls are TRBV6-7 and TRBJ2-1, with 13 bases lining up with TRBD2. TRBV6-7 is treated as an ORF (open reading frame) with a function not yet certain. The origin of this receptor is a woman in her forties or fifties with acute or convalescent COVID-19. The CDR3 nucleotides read TGTGCCAGCAGTCGAACTAGCGGGGGGGCGTGTGGTCTCGACAATGAGCAGTTCTTC. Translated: CASSRTSGGACGLDNEQFF.